This T cell receptor (beta chain) was sequenced for a study of cytomegalovirus exposure and HLA in healthy donors. The validation cohort, a group of some 120 subjects, included the donors and was separate from the roughly 670-subject first cohort. Regarding the study as a whole: It was found in a later analysis that first-cohort TCR clusters tended to co-occur in the 100 to 150 validation repertoires. Cytomegalovirus-associated TCR beta chains were listed, numbering roughly 150.

The germline gives CDR1 SGHRS, CDR2 YFSETQ. This CDR3 is built from 14 residues. Unmatched junction bases numbered 1, after V lost 3 bases and J lost 0 bases. To note about this clone: Its antigen is unknown.

Profiling relied on immunoSEQ multiplex PCR, and the TCRdb table lists in-frame clones only, not all of them. The sample has 110,000 to 150,000 clones, about four fifths seen once; the top ten hold 1.4%. Sequenced: PBMCs. The source is a woman aged 30 to 39 in good health and CMV-seronegative. This chain links TRBV5-1 with TRBJ2-3; the match to TRBD1 covers 7 bases. CDR3 sequence (DNA): TGCGCCAGCAGCTCGGGACAGAGCACAGATACGCAGTATTTT. Its protein is CASSSGQSTDTQYF.